The 29 T cell receptor beta chains listed next were all sequenced from one sample in a study of response to subunit inactivated influenza vaccine. TCRdb reprocessed the RT-PCR reads with MiXCR, giving one entry per CDR3 protein. The table shows over 800,000 distinct CDR3 sequences, with 21% occurring only once. The starting material was PBMCs from blood, obtained about 5 days after vaccination. The receptors were gathered from a man in his forties or fifties who received an inactivated influenza vaccine.

The gene calls are TRBV7-9 and TRBJ2-1, with D perhaps assigned TRBD1 or TRBD2 (5 bases each). V was shortened by 3 bases and J by 2 bases, with 11 bases between the two germline ends. The germline CDR1 and CDR2 sequences are SEHNR and FQNEAQ (reference sequence). The CDR3 spans 15 residues. CDR3 protein: CASSLPGSTYNEQFF. The CDR3 nucleotides read TGTGCCAGCAGCTTGCCAGGGAGTACCTACAATGAGCAGTTCTTC.

The sample holds many counts of this clonotype. V is TRBV10-1 and J is TRBJ2-2; no clear D. Germline V gene sequence: CDR1 WNHNN, CDR2 SYGVQD (reference sequence). The CDR3 sequence is 12 residues long. V lost 9 bases and J lost 6, with 11 bases in between. The CDR3, as DNA: TGCGCCAGGACCTCCCGCTCCGGGGAGCTGTTTTTT. Translation: CARTSRSGELFF.

This clonotype was seen repeatedly, ten times or more. This chain links TRBV18 with TRBJ1-1; 7 positions match TRBD1. Germline CDR1 KGHSH, CDR2 LQKENI. Trimming took 6 bases from V and 0 from J; bases not matched to a gene: 4. The CDR3 sequence is 14 residues long. The CDR3 DNA is TGTGCCAGCTCCCGGGACAGCCTGAACACTGAAGCTTTCTTT. Protein sequence: CASSRDSLNTEAFF. Complete variable domain (other parts from reference TRBV18 and TRBJ1-1): NAGVMQNPRHLVRRRGQEARLRCSPMKGHSHVYWYRQLPEEGLKFMVYLQKENIIDESGMPKERFSAEFPKEGPSILRIQQVVRGDSAAYFCASSRDSLNTEAFFGQGTRLTVV.

J is TRBJ2-3 and V is TRBV25-1; TRBD2 matches at 9 bases. Germline V gives CDR1 MGHDK, CDR2 SYGVNS. This CDR3 region has 18 residues. The V and J ends lost 3 bases and 2 bases, in that order; junction bases with no gene match: 12. CDR3 region: CASSDLILAGLPTDTQYF. The CDR3 DNA follows: TGTGCCAGCAGTGACCTAATACTAGCGGGCCTCCCCACAGATACGCAGTATTTT.

The V gene is TRBV4-3, the J gene TRBJ1-1, with TRBD1 matching 7 bases. Germline trimming cut 2 bases from V and 4 bases from J; bases unmatched to any gene: 13. Germline V gives CDR1 LGHNA, CDR2 YSLEER. The CDR3 is 17 residues long. The CDR3, as DNA: TGCGCCAGCAGCCAAAGTAGGCAGGGGGTAGGTGGCACTGAAGCTTTCTTT. Protein sequence: CASSQSRQGVGGTEAFF.

A few counts support this clonotype. CDR3 sequence reads: CASSQDLLRWGAVYNEQFF. The CDR3, as DNA: TGCGCCAGCAGCCAAGATCTTTTGAGGTGGGGTGCCGTCTACAATGAGCAGTTCTTC. This chain joins TRBV4-3 and TRBJ2-1; D call uncertain. Germline V gene lookup returns CDR1 LGHNA and CDR2 YSLEER. This CDR3 region has 19 residues. The V and J ends lost 0 bases and 3 bases respectively, with 21 bases between them.

This chain joins TRBV10-1 and TRBJ2-5, with D unresolved. This CDR3 region has 14 residues. Trimming removed 6 bases at V and 5 bases at J, with 16 bases between. Germline CDR1 reads WNHNN; CDR2 reads SYGVQD (reference sequence). The CDR3 nucleotides are TGCGCCAGCAGCAATACTAACCCCGGCGAGACCCAGTACTTC. Translating it yields CASSNTNPGETQYF.

CDR3 in amino acids: CASSISRGRYNEQFF. The CDR3 coding sequence is TGTGCCAGTAGTATTTCAAGGGGACGTTACAATGAGCAGTTCTTC. The rearrangement links TRBV19 to TRBJ2-1; the D gene could be TRBD1 or TRBD2 (5 bases each). Germline-derived CDR1 and CDR2 are LNHDA and SQIVND (reference sequence). Trimming left V 3 bases short and J 4 bases short, with 13 bases between. The CDR3 has 15 residues.

The chain carries TRBV20-1 and TRBJ2-1; 11 bases match TRBD2. Germline V lookup: CDR1 DFQATT, CDR2 SNEGSKA (reference sequence). J gave up 2 bases and V 3 bases, and 6 bases lay outside the gene matches. The CDR3 runs to 16 residues. The CDR3 sequence: CSARAQTSGAYNEQFF. The CDR3 DNA reads as TGCAGTGCTAGGGCCCAGACTAGCGGGGCCTACAATGAGCAGTTCTTC.

The rearrangement uses TRBV7-9 and TRBJ2-7; no reliable D call. The germline V gene has CDR1 SEHNR and CDR2 FQNEAQ (reference sequence). The CDR3 runs 14 residues. V was cut by 5 bases and J by 0 bases, with 11 bases left in between. CDR3 loop: CASSPPAGSYEQYF. The CDR3 DNA sequence: TGTGCCAGCAGCCCTCCCGCCGGCTCCTACGAGCAGTACTTC.

V is TRBV10-3 and J is TRBJ2-7; a weak D match, TRBD1 (5 bases). V was clipped by 7 bases and J by 0 bases, with 10 bases between them. CDR1 and CDR2 from the germline V gene are ENHRY and SYGVKD. This CDR3 spans 13 amino acids. CDR3 coding DNA: TGTGCCATCACTGGGGCTACCTCCTACGAGCAGTACTTC. Translation gives CAITGATSYEQYF.

The sample holds many counts of this clonotype. This rearrangement joins TRBV5-6 to TRBJ2-7; the match to TRBD1 covers 9 bases. CDR1 and CDR2 (germline): SGHDT, YYEEEE. J was trimmed by 4 bases and V by 4 bases; bases with no gene match: 9. This CDR3 has 15 residues. The CDR3: CASSRRRGQGYEQYF. CDR3 DNA: TGTGCCAGCAGCAGAAGAAGGGGACAGGGTTACGAGCAGTACTTC.

The gene calls are TRBV5-1 and TRBJ2-1; D is possibly TRBD2 (5 bases). This CDR3 region has 13 residues. CDR1 is SGHRS, CDR2 YFSETQ, per germline. Trimming shortened V by 3 bases and J by 5 bases, and 9 bases separated the two germline ends. DNA of the CDR3: TGCGCCAGCAGCTCGGGGATCGACAATGAGCAGTTCTTC. Its translation is CASSSGIDNEQFF. The full variable domain, with the rest looked up from reference TRBV5-1 and TRBJ2-1, is KAGVTQTPRYLIKTRGQQVTLSCSPISGHRSVSWYQQTPGQGLQFLFEYFSETQRNKGNFPGRFSGRQFSNSRSEMNVSTLELGDSALYLCASSSGIDNEQFFGPGTRLTVL.

In this sample, this clonotype turned up many times. The V gene is TRBV12-3 or TRBV12-4, the J gene TRBJ2-1, with 9 bases fitting TRBD2. Unmatched junction bases numbered 3, after V lost 2 bases and J lost 7 bases. The CDR3 runs to 14 residues. The CDR3 loop is CASSLSSGRNEQFF. The CDR3 DNA is TGTGCCAGCAGTTTAAGTAGCGGGAGAAATGAGCAGTTCTTC.

The chain couples TRBV5-1 to TRBJ1-6, with D possibly TRBD1 on 6 matching bases. This CDR3 spans 16 amino acids. Germline assignment: CDR1 SGHRS and CDR2 YFSETQ. The ends were cut back, 5 bases at V and 0 bases at J, with 12 bases in the middle. The CDR3 DNA reads as TGCGCCAGCAGACCAGGGGAGAGCTCCTATAATTCACCCCTCCACTTT. This translates into CASRPGESSYNSPLHF. Filled out from reference TRBV5-1 and TRBJ1-6, the complete variable domain reads KAGVTQTPRYLIKTRGQQVTLSCSPISGHRSVSWYQQTPGQGLQFLFEYFSETQRNKGNFPGRFSGRQFSNSRSEMNVSTLELGDSALYLCASRPGESSYNSPLHFGNGTRLTVT.

The chain carries TRBV20-1 and TRBJ2-1; 11 nucleotides agree with TRBD2. Germline CDR1 is DFQATT and CDR2 is SNEGSKA (reference sequence). This CDR3 is built from 12 residues. J lost 12 bases, V lost 5 bases, and 6 bases had no gene match. CDR3 in amino acids: CSALGLAGGQFF. Written as DNA, the CDR3 is TGCAGTGCTCTCGGTCTAGCGGGGGGGCAGTTCTTC.

In this sample, this clonotype turned up a few times. The V gene is TRBV10-3, the J gene TRBJ2-7; D perhaps matches TRBD1 (6 bases). V was cut by 6 bases and J by 2 bases, with 20 bases left in between. Germline-derived CDR1 and CDR2 are ENHRY and SYGVKD. The length of the CDR3 is 16 residues. The CDR3 region is CAISQTGQHGTYEQYF. DNA of the CDR3: TGTGCCATCAGCCAAACAGGACAGCATGGAACCTACGAGCAGTACTTC.

The table lists this clonotype with a few counts. The chain links TRBV29-1 to TRBJ2-2, with 13 bases matching TRBD2. CDR3 length equals 17 residues. Germline CDR1 is SQVTM and CDR2 is ANQGSEA. J lost 2 bases, V lost 3 bases, and 6 bases had no gene match. CDR3 sequence: CSVDATSGRGNTGELFF. The CDR3, as DNA: TGCAGCGTTGACGCCACTAGCGGGAGGGGAAACACCGGGGAGCTGTTTTTT.

This clonotype showed up many times. The chain is built from TRBV3-1 and TRBJ2-5; D not certain. Trimming stripped 1 base from V and 4 bases from J, with 4 bases between. Germline V gene data show CDR1 as LGHDT and CDR2 as YNNKEL (reference sequence). The CDR3 covers 12 residues. The CDR3 region has the DNA TGTGCCAGCAGCCAAGGAGTAGAGACCCAGTACTTC. It encodes CASSQGVETQYF.

The J gene is TRBJ2-1, the V gene TRBV6-2 or TRBV6-3; TRBD2 agrees at 13 bases. Germline V CDR1 and CDR2: MNHEY, SVGEGT. The CDR3 has 19 amino acids. The V and J ends lost 2 bases and 1 base, in that order; junction bases with no gene match: 8. The CDR3 bases are TGTGCCAGCAGTTACGAGACTAGCGGGAGGTCTAGGTCCTACAATGAGCAGTTCTTC. Its translation is CASSYETSGRSRSYNEQFF.

This clonotype was detected a few times. The J gene is TRBJ2-5, the V gene TRBV5-1, with 7 positions matching TRBD1. This CDR3 has 14 amino acids. The V gene's germline CDR1 is SGHRS and CDR2 YFSETQ. The V segment lost 4 bases and the J segment 0 bases; nucleotides outside the gene matches: 3. CDR3 nucleotides: TGCGCCAGCAGCACGACAGGGTACCAAGAGACCCAGTACTTC. It is translated as CASSTTGYQETQYF.

The sample holds many counts of this clonotype. The chain employs TRBV5-1 and TRBJ1-5; TRBD1 matches 10 bases. The CDR3 runs to 15 residues. The V and J ends lost 4 bases and 2 bases, in that order; junction bases with no gene match: 3. Germline V CDR1 and CDR2: SGHRS, YFSETQ. The CDR3 nucleotides read TGCGCCAGCAGCCAGACAGGGGGCGGCAATCAGCCCCAGCATTTT. Translated, it gives CASSQTGGGNQPQHF.

This clonotype was counted between two and nine times. V and J are TRBV5-6 and TRBJ1-2; maybe TRBD1 (5 bases). The CDR3 is 12 amino acids. Trimming took off 1 base at V and 7 bases at J, with 8 bases between the two ends. Germline V CDR1 and CDR2: SGHDT, YYEEEE. DNA of the CDR3: TGTGCCAGCAGCTTGCCAAGGGGTGGCTACACCTTC. Residues: CASSLPRGGYTF.

The chain couples TRBV6-5 to TRBJ2-1; D gene uncertain. CDR1 is MNHEY, CDR2 SVGAGI, per germline. Trimming left V 0 bases short and J 6 bases short, with 15 bases between. The CDR3 extends over 16 amino acids. The CDR3 DNA reads as TGTGCCAGCAGTTACTCCACGGGCGCGGCCTTCAATGAGCAGTTCTTC. Encoded protein: CASSYSTGAAFNEQFF.

The J gene is TRBJ2-4, the V gene TRBV20-1; D may correspond to TRBD1 or TRBD2 (5 bases each). Trimming left V 7 bases short and J 6 bases short, with 16 bases between. Per the germline V gene, CDR1 is DFQATT and CDR2 is SNEGSKA (reference sequence). The CDR3 has 13 amino acids. The DNA of the CDR3 is TGCAGTGGTACCGGAGGTGGGGGAAACATTCAGTACTTC. Amino acids: CSGTGGGGNIQYF.

This clonotype has only a few counts. The chain couples TRBV2 to TRBJ1-2, with D maybe TRBD1 (6 bases). V lost 2 bases and J lost 5, with 15 bases in between. This CDR3 spans 15 amino acids. Germline CDR1 SNHLY, CDR2 FYNNEI. This CDR3 is CASSERGQGVYGYTF. The CDR3 bases are TGTGCCAGCAGTGAACGGGGACAAGGGGTGTATGGCTACACCTTC.

This clonotype was counted a few times. The CDR3 nucleotides read TGCAGTGGAAGCAGAGCCAATAATTCACCCCTCCACTTT. This codes for CSGSRANNSPLHF. V gene TRBV20-1 combines with J gene TRBJ1-6; no definite D call. Deletions cut 7 bases from V and 5 bases from J, with 12 bases between. Per the germline V gene, CDR1 is DFQATT and CDR2 is SNEGSKA (reference sequence). This CDR3 has 13 amino acids.

This clonotype was found many times. V gene TRBV20-1 combines with J gene TRBJ1-4, with 10 bases fitting TRBD1. Looked up from germline, CDR1 is DFQATT and CDR2 is SNEGSKA (reference sequence). With 5 bases clipped from V and 7 bases from J, the junction kept 4 bases outside the gene matches. The CDR3 consists of 13 residues. DNA of the CDR3: TGCAGTGCTCACCGGGACAGGGGTGAAAAACTGTTTTTT. This gives the protein CSAHRDRGEKLFF.

The chain carries TRBV20-1 and TRBJ2-5, with 7 nucleotides matching TRBD2. This CDR3 spans 15 amino acids. CDR1 is DFQATT and CDR2 is SNEGSKA in the germline V gene (reference sequence). Trimming removed 1 base from V and 5 bases from J; junction bases left unmatched: 10. CDR3 bases: TGCAGTGCTAGAGCGGGAGGAGAGGGAGACGAGACCCAGTACTTC. Amino acids: CSARAGGEGDETQYF.